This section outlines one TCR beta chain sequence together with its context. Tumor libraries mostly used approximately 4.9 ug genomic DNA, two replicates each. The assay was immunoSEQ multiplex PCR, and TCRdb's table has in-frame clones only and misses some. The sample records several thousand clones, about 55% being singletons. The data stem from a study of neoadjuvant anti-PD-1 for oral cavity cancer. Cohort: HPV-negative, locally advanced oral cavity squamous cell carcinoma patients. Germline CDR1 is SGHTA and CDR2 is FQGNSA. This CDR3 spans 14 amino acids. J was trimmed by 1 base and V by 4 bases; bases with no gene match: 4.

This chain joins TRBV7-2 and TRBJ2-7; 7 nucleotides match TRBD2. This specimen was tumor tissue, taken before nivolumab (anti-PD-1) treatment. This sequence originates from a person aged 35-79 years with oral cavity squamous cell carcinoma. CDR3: CASSSVGGSYEQYF. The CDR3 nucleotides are TGTGCCAGCAGCTCCGTGGGGGGGTCCTACGAGCAGTACTTC. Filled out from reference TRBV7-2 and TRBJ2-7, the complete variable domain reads GAGVSQSPSNKVTEKGKDVELRCDPISGHTALYWYRQSLGQGLEFLIYFQGNSAPDKSGLPSDRFSAERTGGSVSTLTIQRTQQEDSAVYLCASSSVGGSYEQYFGPGTRLTVT.